This T cell receptor (beta chain) was identified during a study of graft-versus-host responses after intestinal transplantation (TCRdb year 2021). Regarding the research as a whole: The transplants that recipients got were multivisceral, liver-intestinal, or isolated intestinal. Every recipient was given anti-thymocyte globulin induction, then maintenance tacrolimus and steroids for 3 to 4 years. After intestinal transplantation, graft-versus-host and host-versus-graft alloreactive T cell clones in the graft, circulation and bone marrow were tracked using bulk TCR-beta CDR3 sequencing. Alloreactive clones were identified by sequencing pre-transplant mixed lymphocyte reaction products and comparing these products with unstimulated pre-transplant donor and recipient T cells. The cohort enrolled 24 intestinal transplant recipients, one of whom was a retransplant, and 3 patients without pretransplant specimens were excluded. A peak of at least 4% donor T cells among recipient peripheral blood mononuclear cells was the definition used for donor T cell macrochimerism. Instead of going to the commercial service, samples from a few later patients were sequenced in-house on an Illumina MiSeq and processed with MiXCR. Points the paper makes about the study in general: Conclusions were limited by the relatively low number and heterogeneity of intestinal transplant patients. Patients with donor T cell macrochimerism had high GvH to HvG T cell clonal ratios in their allografts. Early after transplant, peak levels of circulating GvH clones were associated with declines in HvG clones. GvH clones were detected in recipient bone marrow, and some appeared earlier in ileal mucosa or blood, consistent with an intestinal mucosal origin.

The time point label, as the study defines it: cells obtained before transplantation from donor or recipient. CD3+CD4+ and CD3+CD8+ populations were FACS-sorted from unstimulated pre-transplant donor and recipient cells taken from spleen or lymph nodes. Library preparation used the immunoSEQ multiplex PCR assay. For most patients, genomic DNA was isolated with the Qiagen DNeasy Blood and Tissue Kit and sent frozen to Adaptive Biotechnologies for TCR sequencing. High-throughput TCR-beta CDR3 sequencing of genomic DNA from most patients was performed by Adaptive Biotechnologies. In the source study's methods: Adaptive's ImmunoSEQ software supplied the TCR sequencing data for 18 patients, while MiXCR and VDJtools were used to process three other patients. To correct CD4 versus CD8 sorting errors, any sequence found in both subsets at a frequency ratio below 5:1 was removed. CDR3 nucleotide sequences shared by donor and recipient were removed because the origin of these sequences could not be assigned. To count as alloreactive, a clone needed at least 2-fold expansion over unstimulated cells and a minimum CFSE-low frequency of 0.002% (template counts) or 0.001% (read counts). Clones were considered mappable if detected in sequenced pre-transplant spleen, lymph node, or MLR CFSE-low populations of the donor or recipient. Cumulative frequency of alloreactive clones was calculated as a percentage of all sequences weighted by copy number. Drawn from immuneACCESS, this table holds only the in-frame rearrangements with V and J called that TCRdb kept. Clones are partly lost; checked studies trace under half to an unresolved V gene and leave the rest unexplained. That table is the source of V, J and clone size, and D and trimming were worked out from the DNA. Across this sample there are about 120,000 clones, with around 93% seen only once. Of the sample, more than 0.1% is held by the ten largest clones.

Germline trimming amounts to 4 bases on V and 9 bases on J, with 10 as the count of junction bases outside the gene matches. Including cysteine and phenylalanine, the CDR3 has 17 amino acids. Only CDR3 DNA is held: 51 bases, read in frame from base 1. According to the germline V gene, CDR1 reads MDHEN and CDR2 reads SYDVKM. Points on this clone: Its antigen has not been determined. The record has no base qualities; no much larger clone is one base away.

The V and J genes are TRBV28 and TRBJ2-1, with TRBD2 matching 15 junction bases. The TCR was taken from a human donor who received an intestinal transplant. The sequenced sample was unstimulated CD4+ T cells sorted from spleen or lymph node cells, obtained before intestinal transplant. The DNA sequence is TGTGCCAGCAGTTCCTGGACTAGCGGGAGGGCCTTGGGTGAGCAGTTCTTC. Translated, this gives CASSSWTSGRALGEQFF.